This paragraph reports one T cell receptor beta chain. Which antigen it targets is not known. Base qualities were left out, and no much larger clone turns up one base away. The sample originates from a study of vaccination effects on CD4 cells after COVID-19 (dated by TCRdb to about 2022). Looking at the study overall: Each participant received two doses of an mRNA SARS-CoV-2 vaccine, either BNT162b2 or mRNA-1273. A total of 10 COVID-19 convalescent patients and several SARS-CoV-2-naive healthy vaccine recipients were included in the full study. SARS-CoV-2 spike-specific CD4+ TCR repertoires from before and after mRNA vaccination were compared in COVID-19 convalescent patients and in infection-naive vaccine recipients. Cultures from other donors in the study were sequenced with the Oncomine TCR Beta short-read assay on an Illumina iSeq 100. Here is what the overall study found, with its caveats: Only a small number of convalescent patients were included, and no early post-infection timepoints were available, which limited the study. Both infection-induced and vaccine-induced clones contracted markedly at late post-vaccination timepoints, which is consistent with waning T cell responses. In healthy vaccine recipients, vaccine-induced clones were almost all SARS-CoV-2 mono-reactive, with only 1 of 255 being cross-reactive with common cold coronaviruses.

To identify antigen-specific CD4+ T cell clonotypes by their expansion, the ViraFEST assay first stimulated PBMC with viral peptide pools and then applied TCR sequencing. After around ten days of culture, CD4+ T cells were isolated with the EasySep CD4+ T cell isolation kit. None of the healthy vaccine recipients had a prior SARS-CoV-2 infection, which was confirmed by nucleocapsid antibody tests that came back negative both before and after vaccination. Each well held fewer than 2.5 million PBMC cultured in IMDM containing approximately 5.2% human AB serum, around 9.3 IU/ml IL-2 and gentamicin, along with roughly 10 ug/ml peptides. Half of the culture medium was replaced with fresh IL-2-containing medium on days 3 and 7. Each peptide stimulation condition was cultured in triplicate wells unless otherwise noted. Using Ficoll-Paque Plus gradient centrifugation, PBMC were separated from whole blood and then either used fresh or cryopreserved at -140C. The overlapping peptide pools covered the spike proteins of SARS-CoV-2 and of the common cold coronaviruses HCoV-NL63, HCoV-OC43 and HCoV-229E. Genomic DNA was extracted from cultured CD4+ T cells with the QIAamp micro DNA kit.

The receptor library was made with the immunoSEQ multiplex PCR assay. TCR beta CDR3 sequencing was performed on DNA from the cultured, isolated CD4+ T cells. The paper's data handling went like this. Non-productive TCR sequences were removed, reads were trimmed to the CDR3 region, and CDR3s of at least 7 amino acids were retained. Antigen-specific clonotypes were identified with the MANAFEST web app by comparing expansion in peptide wells against reference cultures. To count as positive, a clone had to show expansion at FDR<0.05 compared with the reference and with all other wells, an odds ratio above 5, and a frequency above 0.1% in two replicate wells. A clonotype was defined as cross-reactive if the clonotype was significantly expanded both in SARS-CoV-2 spike wells and in at least one common cold coronavirus spike condition. CDR3 similarity was assessed by Levenshtein distance using the stringdist R package, and unrooted trees were constructed with ape in R 3.6.1. TCRdb retrieved this table from immuneACCESS and kept in-frame rearrangements only. Not all clones are present; in checked studies, unresolved V genes account for under half, and no reason is known for the remainder. V and J calls and clone size follow that table, whereas D and trimming were derived from the DNA. The sample yields 71,000 or so clones; approximately 70% were counted once. In total, the top ten clones hold approximately 3.7% of the sample.

CDR1 and CDR2 were assigned from the germline V gene as KGHDR and SFDVKD. V and J lose 12 bases and 0 bases, and a span of 16 bases separates them. Counted from cysteine to phenylalanine, this CDR3 has 15 amino acids. CDR3 DNA is the only sequence kept; it has 45 bases, read in frame from the first base. The chain is made from TRBV24-1 and TRBJ2-2; TRBD1 might be the D gene, on 7 matching bases. The sequenced sample was CD4+ T cells from PBMCs cultured with HCoV-OC43 spike peptides, obtained before COVID-19 vaccination. Per the publication, the cell subset or site label means: HCoV-OC43 spike overlapping peptide pool stimulation. The source of this sequence is a human donor who received a COVID-19 vaccine. The nucleotide sequence is given as TGTGCCGCCGCGGGCGGGACAGCGAACACCGGGGAGCTGTTTTTT. Translated, it gives CAAAGGTANTGELFF.